The T cell receptor beta chain under discussion was sequenced for a study of blood T cell repertoires in COVID-19. Turning to the study itself: Acute and convalescent COVID-19 samples came from the United States, Italy and Spain. From T cells, B-cell-depleted T cells, or PBMCs came the material, which was cDNA or gDNA.

Original processing methods: For nucleated cells, counts were estimated from reference gene primer amplification. TCRdb's copy holds only in-frame clones and misses some; the assay was immunoSEQ multiplex PCR. Clone size and the V and J calls come from that table; the DNA yielded D and trimming. The data show 50,000 to 60,000 clones, around 90% seen once. The sample consisted of peripheral blood. This TCR was sampled from a human donor in a cohort sampled during active COVID-19.

CDR3 nucleotide sequence: TGTGCCAGCAGCCAAACAGGGACAAACTATGGCTACACCTTC. It translates to CASSQTGTNYGYTF. The chain is built from TRBV7-2 and TRBJ1-2, with a tentative D call TRBD1 (6 bases). CDR1 is SGHTA and CDR2 is FQGNSA in the germline V gene. V lost 5 bases and J lost 2, with 12 bases in between. The CDR3 has 14 amino acids.